The entry below gives a single T cell receptor (beta chain) sequence along with its context. Its antigen is undetermined. The record originates from a study of shared clonotypes between healthy human individuals. The CDR3 is 16 amino acids. The ends lost 6 bases at V and 4 bases at J; junction bases unmatched: 12. Germline V lookup: CDR1 MNHNY, CDR2 SVGAGI (reference sequence). Researchers ran the assay at a deep level. The data were produced by immunoSEQ multiplex PCR, yet TCRdb's version contains in-frame clones alone and is incomplete. The table lists millions of clones, approximately 92% of them singletons, with over 0.12% in the top ten. Whole-study results and caveats: The sharing of about 5.3% of naive CD4 clonotypes was seen across a few donors. Rarefaction showed that sequencing of sorted subsets was incomplete (despite large depth). Larger richness was generally estimated for naive than memory subsets.

The sequenced sample was naive CD4+ T cells sorted from blood. Specified subset: CD45RA+ positively selected. The receptor was derived from a man younger than 30 in good health. V gene TRBV6-6 combines with J gene TRBJ1-5; 7 bases are shared with TRBD1. In nucleotides, the CDR3 is TGTGCCAGCAGCCCCCAGGGGGGCTCTGGAAATCAGCCCCAGCATTTT. Its protein product is CASSPQGGSGNQPQHF.